Following are 10 T cell receptor beta chains from one sample sequenced in a study of T-cell reconstitution after alpha-beta-depleted transplantation in children. Unique molecular identifiers were built into the TCRbeta library. TCRdb itself ran the PCR reads through MiXCR, one entry per CDR3 protein. The sample consists of 150,000 to 250,000 distinct CDR3 sequences, about 6% of them appearing once. The sequences come from PBMCs, collected before TCRalphabeta/CD19-depleted stem cell transplant. All receptors derive from a girl under three years old with combined immunodeficiency, due to receive a stem cell transplant.

This clonotype was observed many times. The V gene is TRBV5-1, the J gene TRBJ2-2; D call uncertain. The V end lost 0 bases, the J end lost 3 bases, and 3 bases lay between the germline ends. Germline V gives CDR1 SGHRS, CDR2 YFSETQ. This CDR3 region has 13 residues. The CDR3 DNA follows: TGCGCCAGCAGCTTGGGCTACACCGGGGAGCTGTTTTTT. It specifies CASSLGYTGELFF.

This clonotype was seen only a few times. CDR3 bases: TGTGCCAGCAGGCGGACAGGTCTAGACTATGGCTACACCTTC. This codes for CASRRTGLDYGYTF. The chain combines TRBV12-3 or TRBV12-4 with TRBJ1-2, with 7 bases fitting TRBD1. The V segment lost 6 bases and the J segment 3 bases; nucleotides outside the gene matches: 7. CDR3 length equals 14 residues.

The V gene is TRBV29-1, the J gene TRBJ2-1; TRBD2 agrees at 10 bases. Germline CDR1 SQVTM, CDR2 ANQGSEA. CDR3 length equals 15 residues. J gave up 9 bases and V 1 base, and 9 bases lay outside the gene matches. CDR3 nucleotides: TGCAGCGTTGAAGGGGTTAGCGGGGGGCCCCCTGAGCAGTTCTTC. It yields the protein CSVEGVSGGPPEQFF.

There are many counts of this clonotype. The chain is built from TRBV5-1 and TRBJ1-3; the D gene is possibly TRBD1 (6 bases). V was shortened by 8 bases and J by 0 bases, with 9 bases between the two germline ends. Germline-derived CDR1 and CDR2 are SGHRS and YFSETQ. CDR3 length: 13 residues. In DNA, the CDR3 is TGCGCCAGGGACAGAATCTCTGGAAACACCATATATTTT. Translation: CARDRISGNTIYF.

V usage is TRBV5-5 and J usage is TRBJ1-2; D unclear. The germline CDR1 and CDR2 sequences are SGHKS and YYEKEE (reference sequence). The CDR3 consists of 12 residues. V shed 4 bases and J shed 8 bases, with 12 bases lying between them. CDR3 bases: TGTGCCAGCAGCGGCGGAGACCCCGGCTACACCTTC. This sequence encodes CASSGGDPGYTF. Full variable domain (remainder filled in from reference TRBV5-5 and TRBJ1-2): DAGVTQSPTHLIKTRGQQVTLRCSPISGHKSVSWYQQVLGQGPQFIFQYYEKEERGRGNFPDRFSARQFPNYSSELNVNALLLGDSALYLCASSGGDPGYTFGSGTRLTVV.

This clonotype has ten or more counts. This chain connects TRBV10-3 to TRBJ1-5; the D gene is possibly TRBD1 (5 bases). CDR1 is ENHRY, CDR2 SYGVKD, per germline. Trimming left V 4 bases short and J 6 bases short, with 16 bases between. CDR3 length: 15 residues. CDR3 bases: TGTGCCATCAGTGTGGGGCCCTTCGAGGGTCAGCCCCAGCATTTT. The encoded protein is CAISVGPFEGQPQHF.

This clonotype was observed many times. V gene TRBV29-1 combines with J gene TRBJ2-2; 11 bases match TRBD2. Trimming cost V 7 bases and J 2 bases; bases outside gene matches: 6. CDR1 and CDR2 from the germline V gene are SQVTM and ANQGSEA. CDR3 length equals 15 residues. CDR3 DNA: TGCAGCGCCCAGGGACTAGCGGATAACACCGGGGAGCTGTTTTTT. Its translation: CSAQGLADNTGELFF.

Concerning this clonotype: This could be a read error, since a much larger clone is one nucleotide away. The conserved phenylalanine or tryptophan normally closing the CDR3 is absent here, so this likely arose from a read error. In nucleotides, the CDR3 is TGCGCCAGCAGTCTCGCAGGGGGCGTTGGAAACACCATATATTGT. Translation: CASSLAGGVGNTIYC. The genes are TRBV5-1 and TRBJ1-3, with 8 bases that match TRBD1. The CDR3 runs to 15 residues. J lost 3 bases, V lost 5 bases, and 7 bases had no gene match. CDR1 and CDR2 from the germline V gene are SGHRS and YFSETQ.

This clonotype was seen a few times. The chain combines TRBV20-1 with TRBJ1-5, with TRBD1 matching 9 bases. Per germline, CDR1 DFQATT and CDR2 SNEGSKA (reference sequence). After removal of 4 bases from V and 5 bases from J, the junction contained 6 bases not matched to a gene. This CDR3 has 14 amino acids. This CDR3 is CSAMGQGFYQPQHF. The DNA for the CDR3 is TGCAGTGCTATGGGACAGGGTTTTTATCAGCCCCAGCATTTT.

This clonotype was seen only a few times. Germline and junction disagree at one end, which may indicate a read error. This chain connects TRBV7-2 to TRBJ2-1; D remains ambiguous. This CDR3 spans 16 amino acids. The germline gives CDR1 SGHTA, CDR2 FQGNSA. CDR3 in DNA: TGTGCCAGCAGCTTAGAGAGGTACCACTCCTACGATGAGCAGTTCTTC. Its translation: CASSLERYHSYDEQFF.